This is a list of T cell receptor beta chains from one sample in a study of metastatic and nonmetastatic thyroid tumors. TCRdb reanalyzed the PCR reads with MiXCR. In the table there are about 5,100 clones, 25% to 30% of which are singletons. Sequencing was carried out using adjacent normal tissue. The receptors originated from a female donor with papillary thyroid cancer or a benign thyroid nodule (not recorded which). Some clones in this sample may be carry-over from other donors' samples. CDR3s include the opening cysteine and the closing phenylalanine or tryptophan. D genes are given only for firm matches. For some rows the clone size is stated as once, few or many, or as a class when expanded; others skip it.

V gene: TRBV3-1; D gene: .; clone size: medium-sized; J gene: TRBJ1-2; CDR3 DNA: TGTGCCAGCAGCCAAGAGACCCGGAGGGGCTACACCTTC; CDR3 protein: CASSQETRRGYTF
V gene: TRBV11-2; D gene: .; clone size: .; J gene: TRBJ2-1; CDR3 DNA: TGTGCCAGCAGCTTACTAAGTCGGGGGGCGCGAGATGAGCAGTTCTTC; CDR3 protein: CASSLLSRGARDEQFF
V gene: TRBV4-3; D gene: .; clone size: large; J gene: TRBJ1-4; CDR3 DNA: TGCGCCAGCAGCCTAATGACCCCAAATGAAAAACTGTTTTTT; CDR3 protein: CASSLMTPNEKLFF
V gene: TRBV6-4; D gene: TRBD1; clone size: .; J gene: TRBJ2-1; CDR3 DNA: TGTGCCAGCAGCAGGGGGACAAGCGTGAGCACTGAGCAGTTCTTC; CDR3 protein: CASSRGTSVSTEQFF
V gene: TRBV9; D gene: TRBD1; clone size: .; J gene: TRBJ1-1; CDR3 DNA: TGTGCCAGCAGCGCAGCTCCGGGACAGGGCGTCACTGAAGCTTTCTTT; CDR3 protein: CASSAAPGQGVTEAFF
V gene: TRBV7-9; D gene: .; clone size: few; J gene: TRBJ1-2; CDR3 DNA: TGTGCCAGCAGCTCCTCCGGGACGTATGGCTACACCTTC; CDR3 protein: CASSSSGTYGYTF
V gene: TRBV5-4; D gene: TRBD1; clone size: .; J gene: TRBJ1-2; CDR3 DNA: TGTGCCAGCAGCCCTGGACAGGAGAACTATGGCTACACCTTC; CDR3 protein: CASSPGQENYGYTF
V gene: TRBV20-1; D gene: TRBD1; clone size: .; J gene: TRBJ2-5; CDR3 DNA: TGCAGTGCTAGCGACCGGGACAGGGGGACGAAGACCCAGTACTTC; CDR3 protein: CSASDRDRGTKTQYF
V gene: TRBV7-9; D gene: .; clone size: medium-sized; J gene: TRBJ2-2; CDR3 DNA: TGTGCCAGCAGCTTAGGAACCGGGGAGCTGTTTTTT; CDR3 protein: CASSLGTGELFF
V gene: TRBV24-1; D gene: .; clone size: .; J gene: TRBJ2-7; CDR3 DNA: TGTGCCAGCAGCTTGAGTCCGGGTTGGGAGCAGTACTTC; CDR3 protein: CASSLSPGWEQYF
V gene: TRBV4-2; D gene: .; clone size: once; J gene: TRBJ2-3; CDR3 DNA: TGTGCCAGCATCCTTAGAGCAGGGAGACCCACAGATACGCAGTATTTT; CDR3 protein: CASILRAGRPTDTQYF
V gene: TRBV5-6; D gene: TRBD2; clone size: many; J gene: TRBJ2-3; CDR3 DNA: TGTGCCAGCAGCCCCCCGACTAGCGGGAGTTCAGATACGCAGTATTTT; CDR3 protein: CASSPPTSGSSDTQYF
V gene: TRBV30; D gene: .; clone size: once; J gene: TRBJ1-5; CDR3 DNA: TGTGCCTGGGGTGACGGAGACCATCAGCCCCAGCATTTT; CDR3 protein: CAWGDGDHQPQHF
V gene: TRBV20-1; D gene: .; clone size: .; J gene: TRBJ1-5; CDR3 DNA: TGCAGTGCTAGAGGAGGAGGAAGCTACCAGCATTTT; CDR3 protein: CSARGGGSYQHF
V gene: TRBV7-8; D gene: TRBD1; clone size: .; J gene: TRBJ2-7; CDR3 DNA: TGTGCCAGCAGCTTGGGGGGACAGGGCCACGAGCAGTACTTC; CDR3 protein: CASSLGGQGHEQYF
V gene: TRBV20-1; D gene: TRBD1; clone size: .; J gene: TRBJ2-1; CDR3 DNA: TGCAGTGCTCATGACAGGGGGCAGTGCAATGAGCAGTTCTTC; CDR3 protein: CSAHDRGQCNEQFF
V gene: TRBV6-2/TRBV6-3; D gene: .; clone size: .; J gene: TRBJ1-2; CDR3 DNA: TGTGGGTGCAGTCTCCGGGACGGCTATGGCTACACCTTC; CDR3 protein: CGCSLRDGYGYTF
V gene: TRBV12-3/TRBV12-4; D gene: .; clone size: large; J gene: TRBJ1-2; CDR3 DNA: TGTGCCAGCAGTTTAGGATCCGGGACCGGCTACACCTTC; CDR3 protein: CASSLGSGTGYTF
V gene: TRBV6-1; D gene: .; clone size: .; J gene: TRBJ2-2; CDR3 DNA: TGTGTCACCCAAACAACTCAGGACACCGGGGAGCTGTTTTTT; CDR3 protein: CVTQTTQDTGELFF
V gene: TRBV4-1; D gene: .; clone size: many; J gene: TRBJ2-3; CDR3 DNA: TGCGCCAGCAGCCAAGGGGTGCGGGAAGACACAGATACGCAGTATTTT; CDR3 protein: CASSQGVREDTDTQYF
V gene: TRBV6-1; D gene: .; clone size: medium-sized; J gene: TRBJ2-1; CDR3 DNA: TGTGCCAGCCTCCCTGACTGGATGAGGGAGCAGTTCTTC; CDR3 protein: CASLPDWMREQFF
V gene: TRBV11-3; D gene: TRBD1; clone size: .; J gene: TRBJ1-1; CDR3 DNA: TGTGCCAGCAGCTTTGACAGGGCTCCCGAAGCTTTCTTT; CDR3 protein: CASSFDRAPEAFF
V gene: TRBV5-1; D gene: .; clone size: medium-sized; J gene: TRBJ1-1; CDR3 DNA: TGCGCCAGCAGCTTGGATTCGAACACTGAAGCTTTCTTT; CDR3 protein: CASSLDSNTEAFF
V gene: TRBV18; D gene: TRBD1; clone size: .; J gene: TRBJ2-6; CDR3 DNA: TGTGCCAGCTCACCACCGGGACAGGGGGTGTCTGGGGCCAACGTCCTGACTTTC; CDR3 protein: CASSPPGQGVSGANVLTF
V gene: TRBV20-1; D gene: .; clone size: few; J gene: TRBJ1-5; CDR3 DNA: TGCAGTGCTAGAGCCCCCACGGAGGGCAATCAGCCCCAGCATTTT; CDR3 protein: CSARAPTEGNQPQHF
V gene: TRBV9; D gene: .; clone size: medium-sized; J gene: TRBJ2-2; CDR3 DNA: TGTGCCAGCAGCGTAGTAGGGGTGGGAAGAACGAACACCGGGGAGCTGTTTTTT; CDR3 protein: CASSVVGVGRTNTGELFF
V gene: TRBV3-1; D gene: .; clone size: .; J gene: TRBJ2-2; CDR3 DNA: TGTGCCAGCAGCCAAGGGTTTGGCTGGGTCGGGGAGCTGTTTTTT; CDR3 protein: CASSQGFGWVGELFF
V gene: TRBV2; D gene: .; clone size: .; J gene: TRBJ2-1; CDR3 DNA: TGTGCCAGCAGTGACCGTCTGAGTGTACCCTACAATGAGCAGTTCTTC; CDR3 protein: CASSDRLSVPYNEQFF
V gene: TRBV20-1; D gene: TRBD2; clone size: .; J gene: TRBJ2-2; CDR3 DNA: TGCAGTGCTTATTCTCCGGGACTAGCGGGGGGCCAGGGCACCGGGGAGCTGTTTTTT; CDR3 protein: CSAYSPGLAGGQGTGELFF
V gene: TRBV30; D gene: TRBD1; clone size: .; J gene: TRBJ1-6; CDR3 DNA: TGTGCCTGGAGCCCGTCCCGGGACAGGGTGCGGCGGGATCGTTCACCCCTCCACTTT; CDR3 protein: CAWSPSRDRVRRDRSPLHF
V gene: TRBV6-1; D gene: TRBD1; clone size: .; J gene: TRBJ1-2; CDR3 DNA: TGTGCCAGCAAAATGGGACAGGGGAACTATGGCTACACCTTC; CDR3 protein: CASKMGQGNYGYTF
V gene: TRBV27; D gene: TRBD1; clone size: few; J gene: TRBJ2-7; CDR3 DNA: TGTGCCAGCAGATACGGACAGGGCTACGACCAGTACTTC; CDR3 protein: CASRYGQGYDQYF
V gene: TRBV4-2; D gene: .; clone size: .; J gene: TRBJ1-1; CDR3 DNA: TGTGCCAGCAGCTTTATGTACACTGAAGCTTTCTTT; CDR3 protein: CASSFMYTEAFF
V gene: TRBV7-3; D gene: .; clone size: .; J gene: TRBJ1-5; CDR3 DNA: TGTGCCAGCAGCCCTACGGGTAGATATCAGCCCCAGCATTTT; CDR3 protein: CASSPTGRYQPQHF
V gene: TRBV7-8; D gene: TRBD1; clone size: medium-sized; J gene: TRBJ2-1; CDR3 DNA: TGTGCCAGCAGTTGGGGCCGGGACAGGGGCACTGAGCAGTTCTTC; CDR3 protein: CASSWGRDRGTEQFF
V gene: TRBV19; D gene: .; clone size: medium-sized; J gene: TRBJ1-3; CDR3 DNA: TGTGCCAGTACCGAGATCAGGGGCCTTAGGTCTGGAAACACCATATATTTT; CDR3 protein: CASTEIRGLRSGNTIYF
V gene: TRBV15; D gene: TRBD1; clone size: few; J gene: TRBJ2-5; CDR3 DNA: TGTGCCACCAGCCTAGACAGGGGACAAGAGACCCAGTACTTC; CDR3 protein: CATSLDRGQETQYF
V gene: TRBV18; D gene: .; clone size: medium-sized; J gene: TRBJ2-7; CDR3 DNA: TGTGCCAGCTCACCACAGCCAGGGGACGAGCAGTACTTC; CDR3 protein: CASSPQPGDEQYF
V gene: TRBV7-3; D gene: .; clone size: .; J gene: TRBJ2-3; CDR3 DNA: TGTGCCAGCAGCCCAGGGTACTTGGAAACAGATACGCAGTATTTT; CDR3 protein: CASSPGYLETDTQYF
V gene: TRBV12-3/TRBV12-4; D gene: .; clone size: medium-sized; J gene: TRBJ2-5; CDR3 DNA: TGTGCCAGCAGCCCCGGGGAGACCCAGTACTTC; CDR3 protein: CASSPGETQYF
V gene: TRBV30; D gene: TRBD1; clone size: many; J gene: TRBJ1-3; CDR3 DNA: TGTGCCTGGAGAGGGGGCGAAAACACCATATATTTT; CDR3 protein: CAWRGGENTIYF
V gene: TRBV11-2; D gene: TRBD2; clone size: .; J gene: TRBJ2-1; CDR3 DNA: TGTGCCAGCAGCTGGACCAGCGGGAGGGCCTACAATGAGCAGTTCTTC; CDR3 protein: CASSWTSGRAYNEQFF
V gene: TRBV7-8; D gene: .; clone size: few; J gene: TRBJ2-5; CDR3 DNA: TGTGCCAGCAGGGAAATCAACCAAGAGACCCAGTACTTC; CDR3 protein: CASREINQETQYF
V gene: TRBV5-4; D gene: TRBD2; clone size: .; J gene: TRBJ2-3; CDR3 DNA: TGTGCCAGCAGCTTGGTAGCGGGGCCCGCCACAGATACGCAGTATTTT; CDR3 protein: CASSLVAGPATDTQYF
V gene: TRBV11-2; D gene: TRBD2; clone size: .; J gene: TRBJ2-1; CDR3 DNA: TGTGCCAGCAGCGGGGGGACTAGCTCGAATGATGAGCAGTTCTTC; CDR3 protein: CASSGGTSSNDEQFF
V gene: TRBV24-1; D gene: .; clone size: medium-sized; J gene: TRBJ2-7; CDR3 DNA: TGTGCCACCAGTGCCCAAGGGTACGAGCAGTACTTC; CDR3 protein: CATSAQGYEQYF
V gene: TRBV6-1; D gene: .; clone size: few; J gene: TRBJ2-2; CDR3 DNA: TGTGCCAGCAGTCTTCGAAGGGGAAACACCGGGGAGCTGTTTTTT; CDR3 protein: CASSLRRGNTGELFF
V gene: TRBV28; D gene: TRBD1; clone size: medium-sized; J gene: TRBJ1-1; CDR3 DNA: TGTGCCAGCAGGACAGGGATCATTTATTCGAACACTGAAGCTTTCTTT; CDR3 protein: CASRTGIIYSNTEAFF
V gene: TRBV13; D gene: .; clone size: .; J gene: TRBJ1-4; CDR3 DNA: TGTGCCAGCAGCTTAAAGGGGCAGGGATCAACTAATGAAAAACTGTTTTTT; CDR3 protein: CASSLKGQGSTNEKLFF
V gene: TRBV20-1; D gene: TRBD2; clone size: medium-sized; J gene: TRBJ2-5; CDR3 DNA: TGCAGTGCTACCCCGGGACTAGCGGTAGAGACCCAGTACTTC; CDR3 protein: CSATPGLAVETQYF
V gene: TRBV27; D gene: .; clone size: .; J gene: TRBJ2-3; CDR3 DNA: TGTGCCAGAGGTTTAACTTCAGATACGCAGTATTTT; CDR3 protein: CARGLTSDTQYF
V gene: TRBV11-3; D gene: .; clone size: .; J gene: TRBJ1-2; CDR3 DNA: TGTGCCAGCAGCCCCGTGGGGTGGGGCAGCGATGGTTACACCTTC; CDR3 protein: CASSPVGWGSDGYTF